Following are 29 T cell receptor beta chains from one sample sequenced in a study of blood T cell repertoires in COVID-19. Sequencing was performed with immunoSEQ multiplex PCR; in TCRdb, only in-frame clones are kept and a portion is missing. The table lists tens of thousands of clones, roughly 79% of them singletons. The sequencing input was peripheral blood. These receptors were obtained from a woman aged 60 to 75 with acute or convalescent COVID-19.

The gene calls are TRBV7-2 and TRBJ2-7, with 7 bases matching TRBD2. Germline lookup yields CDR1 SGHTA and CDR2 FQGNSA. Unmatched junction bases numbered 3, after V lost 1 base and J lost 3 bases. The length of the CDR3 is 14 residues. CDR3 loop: CASSLVTGGYEQYF. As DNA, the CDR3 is TGTGCCAGCAGCTTAGTGACGGGAGGCTACGAGCAGTACTTC.

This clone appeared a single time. The CDR3 reads CASSLQGLAYEQYF. As DNA, the CDR3 is TGTGCCAGCAGCTTACAGGGGTTGGCCTACGAGCAGTACTTC. This chain uses TRBV14 with TRBJ2-7; 7 bases line up with TRBD1. Germline trimming cut 5 bases from V and 2 bases from J; bases unmatched to any gene: 6. Per germline, CDR1 SGHDN and CDR2 FVKESK. CDR3 length equals 14 residues.

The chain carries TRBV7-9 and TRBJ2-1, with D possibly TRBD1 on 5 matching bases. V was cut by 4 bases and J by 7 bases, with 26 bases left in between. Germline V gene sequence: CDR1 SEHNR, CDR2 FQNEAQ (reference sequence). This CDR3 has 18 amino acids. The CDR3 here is CASSSDRGRLSKGNEQFF. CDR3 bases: TGTGCCAGCAGCTCCGATAGGGGAAGGTTGTCAAAGGGTAATGAGCAGTTCTTC.

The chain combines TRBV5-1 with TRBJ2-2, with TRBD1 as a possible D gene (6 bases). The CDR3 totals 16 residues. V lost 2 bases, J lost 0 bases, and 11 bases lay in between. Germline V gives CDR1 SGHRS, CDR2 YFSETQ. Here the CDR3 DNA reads TGCGCCAGCAGCTTATTAACAGGGACGAACACCGGGGAGCTGTTTTTT. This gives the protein CASSLLTGTNTGELFF.

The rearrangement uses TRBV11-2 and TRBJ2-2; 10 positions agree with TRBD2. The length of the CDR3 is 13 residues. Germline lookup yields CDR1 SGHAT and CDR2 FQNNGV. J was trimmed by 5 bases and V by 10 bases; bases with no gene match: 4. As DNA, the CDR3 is TGTGCCACCGGGACTAGCGTAACCGGGGAGCTGTTTTTT. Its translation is CATGTSVTGELFF.

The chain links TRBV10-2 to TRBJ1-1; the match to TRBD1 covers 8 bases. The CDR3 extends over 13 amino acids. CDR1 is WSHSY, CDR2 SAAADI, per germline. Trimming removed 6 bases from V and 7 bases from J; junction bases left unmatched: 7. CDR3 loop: CASRAGQGGEAFF. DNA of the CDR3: TGCGCCAGCAGGGCAGGACAGGGTGGTGAAGCTTTCTTT.

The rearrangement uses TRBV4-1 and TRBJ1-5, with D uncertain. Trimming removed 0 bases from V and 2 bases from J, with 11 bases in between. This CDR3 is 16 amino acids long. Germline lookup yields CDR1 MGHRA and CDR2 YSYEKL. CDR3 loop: CASSQDASFGNQPQHF. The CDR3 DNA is TGCGCCAGCAGCCAAGATGCGTCATTTGGCAATCAGCCCCAGCATTTT.

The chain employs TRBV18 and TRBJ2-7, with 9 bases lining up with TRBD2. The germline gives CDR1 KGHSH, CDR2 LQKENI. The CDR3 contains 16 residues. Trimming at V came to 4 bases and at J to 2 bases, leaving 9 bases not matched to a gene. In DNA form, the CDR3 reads TGTGCCAGCTCACTACTTAGCGGGAGTCTTGCCTACGAGCAGTACTTC. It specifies CASSLLSGSLAYEQYF. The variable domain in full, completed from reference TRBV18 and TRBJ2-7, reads NAGVMQNPRHLVRRRGQEARLRCSPMKGHSHVYWYRQLPEEGLKFMVYLQKENIIDESGMPKERFSAEFPKEGPSILRIQQVVRGDSAAYFCASSLLSGSLAYEQYFGPGTRLTVT.

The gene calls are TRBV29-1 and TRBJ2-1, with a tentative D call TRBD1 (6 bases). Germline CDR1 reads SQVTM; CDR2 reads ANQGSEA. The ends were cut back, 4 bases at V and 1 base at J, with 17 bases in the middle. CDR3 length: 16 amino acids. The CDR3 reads CSVGGPYRDSYNEQFF. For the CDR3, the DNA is TGCAGCGTTGGGGGGCCCTACAGGGATTCCTACAATGAGCAGTTCTTC.

The CDR3 is CASSPGEGGELFF. The DNA for the CDR3 is TGTGCCAGCAGCCCGGGGGAGGGCGGGGAGCTGTTTTTT. The chain recombines TRBV12-3 or TRBV12-4 with TRBJ2-2, with TRBD2 identical over 7 bases. CDR3 length equals 13 residues. The J segment lost 7 bases and the V segment lost 6 bases, leaving 5 bases of the junction unmatched.

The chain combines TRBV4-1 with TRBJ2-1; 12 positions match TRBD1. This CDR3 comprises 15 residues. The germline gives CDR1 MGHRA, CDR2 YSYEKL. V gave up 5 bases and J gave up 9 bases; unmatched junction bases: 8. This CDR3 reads CASSTPGQGAVEQFF. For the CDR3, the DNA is TGCGCCAGCAGCACGCCGGGACAGGGGGCTGTTGAGCAGTTCTTC.

CDR3 residues: CASSLDGTTNEKLFF. CDR3 nucleotide sequence: TGCGCCAGCAGCTTGGACGGGACAACTAATGAAAAACTGTTTTTT. The J gene is TRBJ1-4, the V gene TRBV5-1; no firm D call. Germline V gives CDR1 SGHRS, CDR2 YFSETQ. V was cut by 0 bases and J by 0 bases, with 6 bases left in between. This CDR3 region has 15 residues.

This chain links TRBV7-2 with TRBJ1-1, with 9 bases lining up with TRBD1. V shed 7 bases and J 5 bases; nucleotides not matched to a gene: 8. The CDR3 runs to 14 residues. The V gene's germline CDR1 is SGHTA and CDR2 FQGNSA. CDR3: CASTLDRGWTEAFF. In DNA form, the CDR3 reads TGTGCCAGCACCCTGGACAGGGGTTGGACTGAAGCTTTCTTT.

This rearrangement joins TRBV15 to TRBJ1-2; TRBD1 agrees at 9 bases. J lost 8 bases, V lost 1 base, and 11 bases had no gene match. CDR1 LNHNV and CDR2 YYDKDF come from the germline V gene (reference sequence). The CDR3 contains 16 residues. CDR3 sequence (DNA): TGTGCCACCAGCAGAGGCCGACAGGGGGTGGGGTTGGGCTACACCTTC. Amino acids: CATSRGRQGVGLGYTF.

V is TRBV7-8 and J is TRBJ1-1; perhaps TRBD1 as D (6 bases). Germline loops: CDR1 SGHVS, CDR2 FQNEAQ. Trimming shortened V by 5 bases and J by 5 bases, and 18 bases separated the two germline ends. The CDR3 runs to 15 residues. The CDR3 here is CASSRDGGGRTEAFF. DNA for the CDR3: TGTGCCAGCAGCCGAGATGGGGGCGGGAGGACTGAAGCTTTCTTT.

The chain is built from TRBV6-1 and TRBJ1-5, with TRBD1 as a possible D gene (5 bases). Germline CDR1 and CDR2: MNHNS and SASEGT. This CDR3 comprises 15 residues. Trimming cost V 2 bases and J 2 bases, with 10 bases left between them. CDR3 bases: TGTGCCAGCAGTGAACTAGACAGCGGCAATCAGCCCCAGCATTTT. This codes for CASSELDSGNQPQHF.

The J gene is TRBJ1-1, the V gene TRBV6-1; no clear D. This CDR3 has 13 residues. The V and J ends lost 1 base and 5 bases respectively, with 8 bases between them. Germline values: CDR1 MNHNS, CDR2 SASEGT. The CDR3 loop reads CASSEGRRTEAFF. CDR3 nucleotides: TGTGCCAGCAGTGAAGGTAGGAGGACTGAAGCTTTCTTT.

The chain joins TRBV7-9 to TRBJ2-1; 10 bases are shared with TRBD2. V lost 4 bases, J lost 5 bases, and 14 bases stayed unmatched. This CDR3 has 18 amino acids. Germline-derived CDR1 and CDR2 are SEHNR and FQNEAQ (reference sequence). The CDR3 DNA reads TGTGCCAGCAGCTCCCTTTTAGGGCTAGCGGGAGCGGACAATGAGCAGTTCTTC. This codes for CASSSLLGLAGADNEQFF.

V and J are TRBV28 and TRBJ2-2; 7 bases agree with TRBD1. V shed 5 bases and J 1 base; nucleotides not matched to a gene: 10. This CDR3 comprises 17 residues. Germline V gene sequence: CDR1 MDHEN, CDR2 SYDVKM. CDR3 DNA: TGTGCCAGCAGTCGAGGGACAGACTCTGTGAACACCGGGGAGCTGTTTTTT. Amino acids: CASSRGTDSVNTGELFF. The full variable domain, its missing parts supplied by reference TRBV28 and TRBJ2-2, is DVKVTQSSRYLVKRTGEKVFLECVQDMDHENMFWYRQDPGLGLRLIYFSYDVKMKEKGDIPEGYSVSREKKERFSLILESASTNQTSMYLCASSRGTDSVNTGELFFGEGSRLTVL.

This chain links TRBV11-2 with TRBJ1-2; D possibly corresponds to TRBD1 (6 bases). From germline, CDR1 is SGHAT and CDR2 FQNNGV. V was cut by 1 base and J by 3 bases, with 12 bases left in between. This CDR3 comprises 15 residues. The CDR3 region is CASSLGEGVDYGYTF. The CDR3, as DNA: TGTGCCAGCAGCTTAGGGGAGGGGGTTGACTATGGCTACACCTTC. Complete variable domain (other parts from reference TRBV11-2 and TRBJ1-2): EAGVAQSPRYKIIEKRQSVAFWCNPISGHATLYWYQQILGQGPKLLIQFQNNGVVDDSQLPKDRFSAERLKGVDSTLKIQPAKLEDSAVYLCASSLGEGVDYGYTFGSGTRLTVV.

The chain's CDR3 is CASSLSGRGQAFF. The CDR3 region has the DNA TGTGCCAGCAGTTTATCGGGCAGGGGGCAAGCTTTCTTT. V usage is TRBV12-3 or TRBV12-4 and J usage is TRBJ1-1; 8 bases fit TRBD1. V dropped 2 bases and J dropped 9; count of bases not matched to a gene: 5. The CDR3 runs 13 residues.

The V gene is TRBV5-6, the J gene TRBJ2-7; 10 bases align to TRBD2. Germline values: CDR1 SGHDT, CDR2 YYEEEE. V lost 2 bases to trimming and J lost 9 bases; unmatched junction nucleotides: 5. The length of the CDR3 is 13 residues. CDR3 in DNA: TGTGCCAGCAGCTTCCCAGCGGGGGGGCGGCAGTACTTC. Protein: CASSFPAGGRQYF. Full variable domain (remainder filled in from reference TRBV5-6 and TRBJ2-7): DAGVTQSPTHLIKTRGQQVTLRCSPKSGHDTVSWYQQALGQGPQFIFQYYEEEERQRGNFPDRFSGHQFPNYSSELNVNALLLGDSALYLCASSFPAGGRQYFGPGTRLTVT.

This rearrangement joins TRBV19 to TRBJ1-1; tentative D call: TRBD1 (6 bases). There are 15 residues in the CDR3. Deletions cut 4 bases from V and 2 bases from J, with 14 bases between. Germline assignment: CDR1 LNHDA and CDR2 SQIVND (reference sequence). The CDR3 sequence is CASSRPGTSNTEAFF. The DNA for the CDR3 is TGTGCCAGTAGTAGGCCCGGGACAAGTAACACTGAAGCTTTCTTT. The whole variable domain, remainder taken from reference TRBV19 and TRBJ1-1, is DGGITQSPKYLFRKEGQNVTLSCEQNLNHDAMYWYRQDPGQGLRLIYYSQIVNDFQKGDIAEGYSVSREKKESFPLTVTSAQKNPTAFYLCASSRPGTSNTEAFFGQGTRLTVV.

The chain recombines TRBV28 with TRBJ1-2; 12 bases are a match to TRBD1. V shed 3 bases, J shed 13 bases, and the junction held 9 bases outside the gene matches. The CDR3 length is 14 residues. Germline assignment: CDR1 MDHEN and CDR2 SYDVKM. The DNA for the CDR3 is TGTGCCAGCAGTTTTGGGACAGGGGGCGGAAAAGGCACCTTC. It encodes CASSFGTGGGKGTF.

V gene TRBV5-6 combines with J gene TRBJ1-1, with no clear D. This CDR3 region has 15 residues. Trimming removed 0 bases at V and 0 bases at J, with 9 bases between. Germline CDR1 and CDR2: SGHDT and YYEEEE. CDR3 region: CASSLVSTLNTEAFF. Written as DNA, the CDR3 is TGTGCCAGCAGCTTGGTTTCCACTCTGAACACTGAAGCTTTCTTT.

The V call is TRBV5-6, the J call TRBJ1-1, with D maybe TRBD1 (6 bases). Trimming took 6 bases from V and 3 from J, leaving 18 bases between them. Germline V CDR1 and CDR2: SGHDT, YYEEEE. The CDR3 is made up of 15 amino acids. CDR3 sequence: CASTTPLGGHTEAFF. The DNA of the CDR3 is TGTGCCAGCACCACTCCGTTGGGGGGGCACACTGAAGCTTTCTTT.

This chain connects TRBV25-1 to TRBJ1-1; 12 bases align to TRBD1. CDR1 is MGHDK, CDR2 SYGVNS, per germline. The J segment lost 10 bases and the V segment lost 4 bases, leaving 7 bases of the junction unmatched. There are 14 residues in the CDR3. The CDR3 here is CASSGRDRGPPAFF. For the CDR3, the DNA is TGTGCCAGCAGTGGCCGGGACAGGGGGCCACCAGCTTTCTTT.

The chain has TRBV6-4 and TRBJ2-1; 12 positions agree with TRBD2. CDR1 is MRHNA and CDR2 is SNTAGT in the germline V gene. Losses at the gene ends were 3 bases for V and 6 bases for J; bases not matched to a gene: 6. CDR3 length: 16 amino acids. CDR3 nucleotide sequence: TGTGCCAGCAGTGATCTAGCGGGAGGGCCGGGCAATGAGCAGTTCTTC. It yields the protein CASSDLAGGPGNEQFF.

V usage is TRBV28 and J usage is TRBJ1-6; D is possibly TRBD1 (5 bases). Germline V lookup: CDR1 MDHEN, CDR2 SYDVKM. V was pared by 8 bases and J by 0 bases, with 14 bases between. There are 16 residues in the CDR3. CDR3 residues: CASRSGGISYNSPLHF. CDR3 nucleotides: TGTGCCAGCCGCTCCGGGGGAATCTCCTATAATTCACCCCTCCACTTT.